The source of this T cell receptor (beta chain) is a study of blood T cell repertoires in COVID-19 (dated by TCRdb to the early 2020s). In the study overall: Collaborator samples came from the United States, Italy and Spain and covered acute and convalescent phases of COVID-19. The prospective study material was composed of cDNA or gDNA derived from T cells, B-cell-depleted T cells, or PBMCs. Deeply sampled blood TCRbeta repertoires from subjects exposed to, actively infected with, or recovered from COVID-19 were included in the dataset. The repertoires were made available in a free public database intended to serve as a resource for research on the immune response to SARS-CoV-2. The samples were drawn from the first 160 participants of the ongoing ImmuneRACE study and from 950 to 1,500 subjects provided by 6 global collaborators. Sample metadata almost always included a de-identified subject ID, COVID-19 status, age in years and sex. HLA class I and class II types, where available, came from metadata supplied by the sample provider rather than from assay-based typing.

V was cut back by 1 base and J by 0 bases, leaving a gap of 3 bases between them. In the germline V gene (reference sequence), CDR1 corresponds to LGHDT and CDR2 to YNNKEL. There are 13 amino acids in the CDR3, from cysteine to phenylalanine inclusive. Only the CDR3 DNA stays, 39 bases, in frame from base 1. Each collaborating institution followed its own protocols to collect whole blood in K2EDTA tubes. For TCRbeta analysis, collaborator samples were shipped as frozen whole blood, as isolated PBMCs, or as DNA extracted from either sample type. The immunoSEQ Assay, a bias-controlled multiplex PCR, was used to amplify TCRbeta CDR3 regions from genomic DNA. The authors' pipeline ran thus. Within the assay, amplification of reference gene primers was used to estimate how many nucleated cells each sample contained. To quantify the absolute abundance of each unique TCRbeta CDR3 rearrangement, sequence reads were collapsed and filtered. For each sample, productive Simpson clonality was calculated by taking the square root of Simpson's diversity index across productive rearrangements. TCRdb limited this immuneACCESS table to in-frame rearrangements with V and J called. A share of clones is missing; checked studies link under half to unresolved V genes, and the rest is unexplained. V, J and clone size are taken as reported in that table, and D and trimming were inferred from the DNA itself. The sample table lists roughly 160,000 clones, 88% of them with a count of one. The ten biggest clones cover more than 25% of the sample.

Broad study findings and their caveats: Clinical and demographic metadata were provided uncurated, with the amount varying by source and participant.

Concerning this clone itself: Which antigen it targets is not known. Base qualities are not provided; no much larger clone lies one nucleotide away.

The TCR comes from a man aged 55 to 70 with acute or convalescent COVID-19. Here the chain combines TRBV3-1 (or the pseudogene TRBV3-2) and TRBJ1-2, with no confident D gene call. Sequencing input: peripheral blood. The CDR3 region: CASSQASNYGYTF. At the DNA level, the sequence is TGTGCCAGCAGCCAAGCATCTAACTATGGCTACACCTTC.